This passage covers 19 T cell receptor beta chains from one sample sequenced in a study of T cells in women clearing cervical HPV infection. TCRdb keeps only in-frame clones here, not all; method: immunoSEQ multiplex PCR. The specimen's table records about 30,000 clones. Sequenced sample: blood buffy coat. The receptor source for this set is a woman between 18 and 70 years old with a cervical HPV16 infection that either progressed to CIN3+ or cleared (not recorded which).

In the case of this clone: The observed sequence ends 3 residues before the CDR3 terminus, with the missing tail filled in from the germline J gene. The rearrangement uses TRBV4-2 and TRBJ2-1; 16 bases match TRBD2. V shed 1 base and J 9 bases; nucleotides not matched to a gene: 12. The CDR3 has 19 amino acids. Per germline, CDR1 LGHNA and CDR2 YNFKEQ. The part of the CDR3 DNA that was read is TGTGCCAGCAGCCAAGTGGGGGGGCCGGGACTAGCGGGAGGGCTTGAG. It is translated as CASSQVGGPGLAGGLE. The CDR3 reads in full as CASSQVGGPGLAGGLEQFF.

The CDR3 sequence is CASSELRASGSYEQYF. The sequenced CDR3 bases are TGTGCCAGCAGTGAACTTAGGGCTAGCGGCTCCTACGAG. V usage is TRBV6-1 and J usage is TRBJ2-7; 7 nucleotides line up with TRBD2. The CDR3 end lies 3 residues beyond the end of the read and is filled in from the germline J gene. V shed 2 bases and J 0 bases; nucleotides not matched to a gene: 7. CDR3 length equals 16 residues. Germline-derived CDR1 and CDR2 are MNHNS and SASEGT.

A remark on this clone: The read stops 3 residues short of the end of the CDR3; the missing end is completed from the germline J gene. The V call is TRBV2, the J call TRBJ1-2; 11 nucleotides match TRBD1. The CDR3 totals 16 residues. Germline loops: CDR1 SNHLY, CDR2 FYNNEI. CDR3 bases read: TGTGCCAGCAGCGCTGCAAGAGGACAGGGGGCCTACGAC. This translates into CASSAARGQGAYD. The entire CDR3 sequence reads CASSAARGQGAYDYTF.

With respect to this clone: The read halts 3 residues ahead of the CDR3 end, with the missing end drawn from the germline J gene. The identical CDR3 is also encoded by other nucleotide sequences in the sample. The chain employs TRBV19 and TRBJ1-3; unclear D gene. The CDR3 extends over 18 amino acids. The germline CDR1 and CDR2 sequences are LNHDA and SQIVND (reference sequence). V was pared by 8 bases and J by 1 base, with 24 bases between. CDR3 sequence reads: CASLPTGGFGESGNTIYF. CDR3 bases read: TGTGCCAGTCTACCGACGGGTGGATTCGGGGAGTCTGGAAACACC.

A note on this clone: The CDR3 is cut off 3 residues early in the read; its end comes from the germline J gene. This chain joins TRBV7-2 and TRBJ1-5; 8 nucleotides align to TRBD1. The V segment lost 4 bases and the J segment 3 bases; nucleotides outside the gene matches: 5. Germline CDR1 and CDR2: SGHTA and FQGNSA. The CDR3 extends over 15 amino acids. The part of the CDR3 DNA that was read is TGTGCCAGCAGCTCCCAGGGGGCTCTCAATCAGCCC. Translation: CASSSQGALNQP. The entire CDR3 protein reads CASSSQGALNQPQHF.

A note on this clone: The CDR3 is cut off 3 residues early in the read; its end comes from the germline J gene. The chain is built from TRBV5-1 and TRBJ2-3; a possible D gene is TRBD1 (5 bases). The CDR3 contains 18 residues. The V end lost 0 bases, the J end lost 4 bases, and 21 bases lay between the germline ends. Germline lookup yields CDR1 SGHRS and CDR2 YFSETQ. The CDR3 protein is CASSLAVRGSRGPDTQYF. CDR3 DNA (partial): TGCGCCAGCAGCTTGGCGGTACGTGGCAGTAGGGGCCCAGATACG. Filled out from reference TRBV5-1 and TRBJ2-3, the complete variable domain reads KAGVTQTPRYLIKTRGQQVTLSCSPISGHRSVSWYQQTPGQGLQFLFEYFSETQRNKGNFPGRFSGRQFSNSRSEMNVSTLELGDSALYLCASSLAVRGSRGPDTQYFGPGTRLTVL.

Of note for this clone: The read stops 3 residues short of the end of the CDR3; the missing end is completed from the germline J gene. This rearrangement joins TRBV5-1 to TRBJ2-7; perhaps TRBD2 as D (7 bases). V lost 0 bases and J lost 4, with 17 bases in between. The CDR3 consists of 16 residues. Germline V lookup: CDR1 SGHRS, CDR2 YFSETQ. The chain's CDR3 is CASSLAGGREKYEQYF. CDR3 bases read: TGCGCCAGCAGCTTGGCCGGGGGGCGGGAGAAATACGAG.

Points on this clone: The read is 3 residues too short to cover the CDR3 end, so that end is filled in from the germline J gene. The chain recombines TRBV2 with TRBJ2-3; tentative D call: TRBD2 (6 bases). This CDR3 region has 13 residues. CDR1 SNHLY and CDR2 FYNNEI come from the germline V gene. The V end lost 5 bases, the J end lost 4 bases, and 10 bases lay between the germline ends. The part of the CDR3 DNA that was read is TGTGCCAGCAGTACGACTAGTCCAGATACG. Translating gives CASSTTSPDT. The full CDR3 protein is CASSTTSPDTQYF.

Concerning this clone itself: The read is 3 residues too short to cover the CDR3 end, so that end is filled in from the germline J gene. The chain carries TRBV5-4 and TRBJ2-7; 9 bases fit TRBD2. V trimming: 4 bases; J trimming: 5 bases; junction bases outside the gene matches: 13. Germline lookup yields CDR1 SGHNT and CDR2 YYREEE (reference sequence). The CDR3 is 16 amino acids. The CDR3 loop is CASSGNSGSNLNEQYF. The part of the CDR3 DNA that was read is TGTGCCAGCAGCGGGAATAGCGGGAGCAATCTGAACGAG.

Notes on this clone: Other nucleotide sequences in the sample specify the same CDR3. CDR3 protein: CASSPPRGLGNTIYF. The sequenced part of the CDR3 DNA is TGTGCCAGCAGCCCCCCGCGGGGTCTCGGAAACACC. V gene TRBV5-6 combines with J gene TRBJ1-3; D gene uncertain. The read ends 3 residues before the CDR3 terminus; that terminus is restored from the germline J gene. Per germline, CDR1 SGHDT and CDR2 YYEEEE. The ends were cut back, 4 bases at V and 4 bases at J, with 15 bases in the middle. The CDR3 sequence is 15 residues long. Together with reference TRBV5-6 and TRBJ1-3, the CDR3 gives the full variable domain: DAGVTQSPTHLIKTRGQQVTLRCSPKSGHDTVSWYQQALGQGPQFIFQYYEEEERQRGNFPDRFSGHQFPNYSSELNVNALLLGDSALYLCASSPPRGLGNTIYFGEGSWLTVV.

With regard to this clone: From the germline J gene comes the end of the CDR3, since the read stops 3 residues before it. The gene calls are TRBV2 and TRBJ2-7, with 9 bases that match TRBD2. The CDR3 has 16 residues. J gave up 4 bases and V 3 bases, and 10 bases lay outside the gene matches. Per germline, CDR1 SNHLY and CDR2 FYNNEI. The sequenced CDR3 bases are TGTGCCAGCAGTGAGGAAATTGCGGGAGGGTTTTACGAG. Protein product: CASSEEIAGGFYE. The whole CDR3 protein reads CASSEEIAGGFYEQYF.

About this clone: The read ends 3 residues shy of where the CDR3 ends; the end is completed using the germline J gene. The J gene is TRBJ1-5, the V gene TRBV2, with 9 bases fitting TRBD1. The CDR3 is 15 residues long. From germline, CDR1 is SNHLY and CDR2 FYNNEI. The V gene end was trimmed by 2 bases and the J gene end by 8 bases; junction bases not matched to a gene: 7. CDR3 amino acids: CASSETGQGGEPQHF. CDR3 bases read: TGTGCCAGCAGTGAAACGGGACAGGGAGGCGAGCCC.

With respect to this clone: Coverage ceases 3 residues before the CDR3 finishes, and the germline J gene fills in the end. V is TRBV20-1 and J is TRBJ1-1, with a possible D match to TRBD1 (6 bases). Germline V gene sequence: CDR1 DFQATT, CDR2 SNEGSKA (reference sequence). The V and J ends lost 6 bases and 3 bases respectively, with 20 bases between them. The CDR3 spans 15 residues. Incomplete CDR3 DNA: TGCAGTGCGCCCCTGGCGGGGGCTAAAGACACTGAA. Translating it yields CSAPLAGAKDTE. The entire CDR3 protein is CSAPLAGAKDTEAFF.

To note about this clone: The missing CDR3 end, 3 residues past where the read stops, is filled in from the germline J gene. The chain recombines TRBV19 with TRBJ1-2; no firm D call. The CDR3 loop spans 15 amino acids. Germline loops: CDR1 LNHDA, CDR2 SQIVND (reference sequence). CDR3: CASSTVGPSTDTYTF. CDR3 DNA, as far as it was read: TGTGCCAGTAGTACTGTGGGCCCTAGCACAGATACC.

Points on this clone: The read ends 3 residues before the CDR3 terminus; that terminus is restored from the germline J gene. The V call is TRBV30, the J call TRBJ2-3; unclear D gene. The V gene's germline CDR1 is GTSNPN and CDR2 SVGIG (reference sequence). V lost 1 base and J lost 4, with 9 bases in between. CDR3 length: 13 amino acids. The CDR3 bases that were read are TGTGCCTGGAGTGCTGCGTTCTCAGATACG. It codes for CAWSAAFSDT. The CDR3, in full, reads CAWSAAFSDTQYF.

Of note for this clone: From the germline J gene comes the end of the CDR3, since the read stops 3 residues before it. The chain recombines TRBV6-2 or TRBV6-3 with TRBJ2-7, with D perhaps TRBD2 (6 bases). The V gene's germline CDR1 is MNHEY and CDR2 SVGEGT. The CDR3 sequence is 17 residues long. V was pared by 6 bases and J by 3 bases, with 24 bases between. The DNA read from the CDR3 is TGTGCCAGCAGGTCGCACAGCGGGTTAAGCTTATTCTACGAG. Residues: CASRSHSGLSLFYE. The whole CDR3 protein reads CASRSHSGLSLFYEQYF.

This CDR3 reads CASSPRGEVTYDYTF. The CDR3 bases that were read are TGTGCCAGCAGCCCCAGGGGGGAGGTAACCTACGAC. The chain carries TRBV7-9 and TRBJ1-2; 7 bases are a match to TRBD1. The read terminates 3 residues before the CDR3 end, so the remaining end is supplied by the germline J gene. The germline CDR1 and CDR2 sequences are SEHNR and FQNEAQ (reference sequence). CDR3 length equals 15 residues.

The sequenced CDR3 bases are TGCGCCAGCAGCTTGGGTACTGTCCCTCAAGAGACC. Translated: CASSLGTVPQET. The full CDR3 reads CASSLGTVPQETQYF. The chain combines TRBV5-1 with TRBJ2-5; no clear D gene. The CDR3 goes on 3 residues after the read ends, and that part is filled in from the germline J gene. The V end was cut by 0 bases, the J end by 2 bases, with 11 bases between. The CDR3 spans 15 residues. Germline V gene data show CDR1 as SGHRS and CDR2 as YFSETQ.

A word on this clone: The read falls 3 residues short of the CDR3 end, and the missing part is taken from the germline J gene. The chain recombines TRBV28 with TRBJ2-7; 7 bases are shared with TRBD1. Germline lookup yields CDR1 MDHEN and CDR2 SYDVKM. CDR3 size: 18 residues. Losses at the gene ends were 3 bases for V and 4 bases for J; bases not matched to a gene: 18. CDR3 amino acids: CASSFVGGWAGGGYEQYF. The covered CDR3 bases are TGTGCCAGCAGTTTCGTCGGTGGTTGGGCAGGGGGTGGGTACGAG.